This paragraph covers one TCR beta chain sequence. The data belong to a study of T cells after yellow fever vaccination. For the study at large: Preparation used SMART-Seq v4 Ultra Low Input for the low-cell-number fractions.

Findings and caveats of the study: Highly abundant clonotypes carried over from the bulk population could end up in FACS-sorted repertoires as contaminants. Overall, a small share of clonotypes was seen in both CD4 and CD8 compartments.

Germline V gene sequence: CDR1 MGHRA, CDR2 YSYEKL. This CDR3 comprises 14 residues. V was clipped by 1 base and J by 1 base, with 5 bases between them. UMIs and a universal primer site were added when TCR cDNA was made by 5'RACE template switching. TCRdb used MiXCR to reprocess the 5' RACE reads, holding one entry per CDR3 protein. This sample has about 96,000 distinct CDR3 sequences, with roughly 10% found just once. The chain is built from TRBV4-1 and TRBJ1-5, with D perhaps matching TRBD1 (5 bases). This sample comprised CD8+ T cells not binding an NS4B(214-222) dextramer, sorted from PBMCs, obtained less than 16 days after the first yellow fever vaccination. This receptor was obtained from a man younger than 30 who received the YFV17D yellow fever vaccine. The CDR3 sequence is CASSQGGSNQPQHF. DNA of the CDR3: TGCGCCAGCAGCCAAGGGGGGAGCAATCAGCCCCAGCATTTT.